Given below is one T cell receptor (beta chain) in context. The data are from a study of blood T cell repertoires in COVID-19. Study overall: From T cells, B-cell-depleted T cells, or PBMCs came the material, which was cDNA or gDNA.

One Seattle source followed patients from active infection through their disease course. Authors' data handling: The authors estimated nucleated cell counts from reference gene primer amplification. Assay: immunoSEQ multiplex PCR; the TCRdb copy retains only in-frame clones and omits some. V and J calls and clone size come straight from that table; D and trimming were deduced from the DNA. The sample records nearly 95,000 clones, approximately 74% being singletons. The CDR3 runs 15 residues. Per germline, CDR1 SGHRS and CDR2 YFSETQ. V shed 3 bases, J shed 0 bases, and the junction held 2 bases outside the gene matches.

Sequencing was performed on peripheral blood. This TCR came from an older man with COVID-19, enrolled during active disease. This chain connects TRBV5-1 to TRBJ2-5; 10 nucleotides line up with TRBD1. CDR3 DNA: TGCGCCAGCAGCTCCGGGACAGGGGACCAAGAGACCCAGTACTTC. This encodes CASSSGTGDQETQYF. Drawing the rest from reference TRBV5-1 and TRBJ2-5, the complete variable domain is KAGVTQTPRYLIKTRGQQVTLSCSPISGHRSVSWYQQTPGQGLQFLFEYFSETQRNKGNFPGRFSGRQFSNSRSEMNVSTLELGDSALYLCASSSGTGDQETQYFGPGTRLLVL.